Listed below are T cell receptor beta chains from one sample, sequenced in a study of shared T cell receptors in the human thymus. TCRdb's table, derived via immunoSEQ multiplex PCR, lists solely in-frame clones and lacks some. The sample records about 660,000 clones, approximately 90% being singletons. The same data also contributed to another study, on human thymus T cells.

Sequences were obtained from thymocytes. The receptor set was obtained from a boy younger than two with a congenital heart defect. CDR3s leave out the opening cysteine and the closing phenylalanine or tryptophan.

V	CDR3
TRBV7-2	ASSLDLATDTQY
TRBV11-3	ASSHPRTRPNTEAF
TRBV4-1	ASSQAVRREFTDTQY
TRBV6-5	ASSYSIPGLLQEQY
TRBV27	ASSLLRDRASTDTQY
TRBV7-3	ASSLDEAGGPGNEQF
TRBV29-1	SVLLGQGGEKLF
TRBV7-9	ASSLEASSQETQY
TRBV6-1	ASTALRGNQPQH
TRBV27	ASSSGRGHNEQF
TRBV28	ATRDFSSYEQY
TRBV4-3	ASSQGRLAGGAYEQY
TRBV4-3	ASSQFVRTGNYEQY
TRBV19	ASRTGELREQY
TRBV21-1	ASSNLAGWWVDTQY
TRBV29-1	SVEDPGSGVQY
TRBV5-4	ASSRLAGEVEQY
TRBV12-5	ASAISRDRVYEQY
TRBV28	AGQGPDGYT
TRBV11-3	ASSLRGAGELF
TRBV5-4	ASSLDNSGSSYEQY
TRBV11-2	ASRGLAEPYEQY
TRBV7-9	ASSIPAQGAGTDTQY
TRBV5-1	ASREGRGEYGRTDTQY
TRBV19	ASSIAGGRASNQPISSYNEQF
TRBV29-1	SVPGTGFRYGYT
TRBV30	AWSVPRLAEGNEQF
TRBV14	ASSQEGWSYEQY
TRBV30	AWSLPGEGFTGELF